These T cell receptor beta chains were read from a single sample in a study of Graves' ophthalmopathy and Graves' hyperthyroidism. TCRdb redid the calling of the multiplex PCR reads with MiXCR, one entry per CDR3 protein. This table holds 600,000 to 650,000 distinct CDR3 sequences, 20% to 25% found once. The sequenced sample consisted of peripheral blood. Every receptor here comes from a woman aged 18-35 years with stable Graves' hyperthyroidism. Some clones in this sample may be carry-over from other donors' samples. CDR3s include the opening cysteine and the closing phenylalanine or tryptophan. D genes are given only for firm matches. Part of the rows lack a size; the others show once, few, many or a class for expanded clones.

V	J	size	D	CDR3	DNA
TRBV6-1	TRBJ2-2	few	.	CASSEGRVSGELFF	TGTGCCAGCAGTGAAGGCAGAGTTTCCGGGGAGCTGTTTTTT
TRBV7-8	TRBJ2-7	.	TRBD1	CASSGDRSYEQDF	TGTGCCAGCAGCGGGGACAGGAGCTACGAGCAGGACTTC
TRBV7-2	TRBJ2-5	many	.	CASSPLETQYF	TGTGCCAGCAGCCCATTGGAGACCCAGTACTTC
TRBV10-3	TRBJ1-6	once	.	CAISSNDNSPLHF	TGTGCCATCAGTTCGAATGATAATTCACCCCTCCACTTT
TRBV9	TRBJ1-1	many	.	CASSVGSEVWTEAFF	TGTGCCAGCAGCGTAGGGTCCGAAGTTTGGACTGAAGCTTTCTTT
TRBV29-1	TRBJ1-6	.	.	CSVESNSGPHSPLHF	TGCAGCGTTGAATCGAACAGCGGTCCCCATTCACCCCTCCACTTT
TRBV29-1	TRBJ1-2	many	.	CSVTDQYYGYTF	TGCAGCGTCACCGACCAGTACTATGGCTACACCTTC
TRBV18	TRBJ2-7	few	TRBD2	CASSPPIGTGGEQYF	TGTGCCAGCTCACCACCCATTGGGACGGGAGGCGAGCAGTACTTC
TRBV27	TRBJ2-7	few	.	CASSPRGPSYEQYF	TGTGCCAGCAGTCCACGAGGCCCCTCCTACGAGCAGTACTTC
TRBV9	TRBJ2-5	many	.	CASSPLSQETQYF	TGTGCCAGCAGCCCCCTCTCCCAAGAGACCCAGTACTTC
TRBV6-1	TRBJ2-7	.	.	CASRQAGPLYYEQYF	TGTGCCAGCAGACAAGCGGGTCCCTTATACTACGAGCAGTACTTC
TRBV19	TRBJ1-2	.	TRBD1	CASSAQGARYYGYTF	TGTGCCAGTAGCGCACAGGGGGCAAGGTACTATGGCTACACCTTC
TRBV20-1	TRBJ1-5	many	.	CSARDWGRAGNQPQHF	TGCAGTGCTAGAGATTGGGGCAGGGCGGGCAATCAGCCCCAGCATTTT
TRBV6-1	TRBJ2-5	many	.	CASRALGTFLETQYF	TGTGCCAGCAGAGCCCTAGGGACTTTTCTAGAGACCCAGTACTTC
TRBV20-1	TRBJ2-5	many	TRBD2	CSARDSEAGEETQYF	TGCAGTGCTAGAGATTCGGAAGCGGGGGAAGAGACCCAGTACTTC
TRBV28	TRBJ1-5	many	TRBD1	CASRDRGHQPQHF	TGTGCCAGCAGGGACAGGGGCCATCAGCCCCAGCATTTT
TRBV19	TRBJ2-7	many	.	CASSPWTGEQYF	TGTGCCAGTAGTCCGTGGACGGGCGAGCAGTACTTC
TRBV2	TRBJ1-2	.	.	CVSRSIGDQKDYTF	TGTGTCAGCCGCAGTATAGGGGATCAAAAGGACTACACCTTC
TRBV28	TRBJ2-5	many	.	CASSSLKETQYF	TGTGCCAGCAGCTCACTTAAAGAGACCCAGTACTTC
TRBV6-2/TRBV6-3	TRBJ2-7	few	.	CASSYMSTYEQYF	TGTGCCAGCAGTTATATGAGTACCTACGAGCAGTACTTC
TRBV7-2	TRBJ1-2	many	.	CASSLSNPGYGYTF	TGTGCCAGCAGCTTAAGTAATCCAGGTTATGGCTACACCTTC
TRBV9	TRBJ1-1	many	TRBD1	CASSPGGTARAFF	TGTGCCAGCAGCCCAGGGGGGACAGCTAGGGCTTTCTTT
TRBV28	TRBJ2-2	.	.	CASRMENTGELFF	TGTGCCAGCAGAATGGAGAACACCGGGGAGCTGTTTTTT
TRBV7-2	TRBJ1-2	once	.	CASSLGLGAVGYTF	TGTGCCAGCAGCTTAGGTTTAGGGGCCGTAGGCTACACCTTC
TRBV20-1	TRBJ2-7	many	.	CSATEGVNEQYF	TGCAGTGCCACCGAAGGGGTAAACGAGCAGTACTTC
TRBV6-1	TRBJ2-2	many	.	CASSESETEGGELFF	TGTGCCAGCAGTGAATCGGAGACAGAAGGCGGGGAGCTGTTTTTT
TRBV6-1	TRBJ1-2	many	.	CASSQSGTAYGYTF	TGTGCCAGCAGTCAATCGGGGACGGCCTATGGCTACACCTTC
TRBV9	TRBJ1-2	many	.	CASSVAGEVGYTF	TGTGCCAGCAGCGTAGCGGGGGAGGTTGGCTACACCTTC
TRBV19	TRBJ2-7	many	TRBD1	CATRRQGNSYEQYF	TGTGCCACCCGGCGACAGGGAAACTCCTACGAGCAGTACTTC
TRBV11-2	TRBJ2-7	many	.	CASSPQGGFEQYF	TGTGCCAGCAGCCCGCAGGGGGGGTTCGAGCAGTACTTC
TRBV6-1	TRBJ2-7	many	TRBD2	CASSAGTTLYYEQYF	TGTGCCAGCAGTGCCGGGACTACCCTCTACTACGAGCAGTACTTC
TRBV12-3/TRBV12-4	TRBJ1-5	many	.	CASRRLGQPQHF	TGTGCCAGCAGAAGGTTAGGACAGCCCCAGCATTTT
TRBV6-1	TRBJ1-6	many	.	CASSGLQTENNSPLHF	TGTGCCAGCAGTGGACTCCAGACAGAAAATAATTCACCCCTCCACTTT
TRBV18	TRBJ1-3	many	.	CATVGTSGNTIYF	TGTGCGACGGTTGGGACCTCTGGAAACACCATATATTTT
TRBV6-4	TRBJ1-1	.	.	CASTTARYPEAFF	TGTGCCAGCACCACCGCCCGGTACCCTGAAGCTTTCTTT
TRBV7-2	TRBJ2-5	.	.	CASSLAGGQTETQYF	TGTGCCAGCAGCTTAGCTGGAGGGCAGACGGAGACCCAGTACTTC
TRBV20-1	TRBJ2-5	.	.	CSARQAQETQYF	TGCAGTGCCCGACAGGCCCAAGAGACCCAGTACTTC
TRBV18	TRBJ2-7	many	TRBD2	CASSPPGTSREQYF	TGTGCCAGCTCACCACCGGGGACTAGCCGCGAGCAGTACTTC
TRBV5-6	TRBJ2-4	many	.	CASSLSDLRAKNIKYF	TGTGCCAGCAGCCTTTCGGACCTGAGAGCCAAAAACATTAAGTACTTC
TRBV6-2/TRBV6-3	TRBJ1-5	many	.	CASSWTEYSNQPQHF	TGTGCCAGCAGCTGGACAGAGTATAGCAATCAGCCCCAGCATTTT